This T cell receptor (beta chain) was recorded in a study of cytomegalovirus exposure and HLA in healthy donors. Study-level points and caveats: Reportedly, diagnosis of cytomegalovirus status by the classifier showed high specificity and sensitivity. Under in vitro conditions, a few CMV-associated chains were confirmed as specific for CMV antigens. The majority of TCR sequences were rare, yet some public TCRs appeared in many donors.

Germline assignment: CDR1 GTSNPN and CDR2 SVGIG (reference sequence). V shed 0 bases and J shed 0 bases, with 6 bases lying between them. The CDR3 extends over 15 amino acids. The validation cohort, a group of around 130 subjects, included the donors and was separate from the approximately 680-subject first cohort. The assay was immunoSEQ multiplex PCR, and TCRdb's table has in-frame clones only and misses some. This sample has about 97,000 clones, with roughly 94% found just once. Turning to this clone: Its specificity is unknown.

The TCR originated in a woman between 18 and 30 years old in good health and CMV-seronegative. The sample taken for sequencing was PBMCs. The chain uses TRBV30 and TRBJ2-6; D gene ambiguous. CDR3 sequence: CAWSVSVSGANVLTF. In DNA form, the CDR3 reads TGTGCCTGGAGTGTCTCAGTCTCTGGGGCCAACGTCCTGACTTTC.